These 17 T cell receptor beta chains share one sample of origin, sequenced in a study of T cells in Graves' hyperthyroidism and ophthalmopathy. Amplified regions were TCR beta CDR3 sequences from RNA transcripts. Using the HTBI primer set, a first-round RT-PCR was run on the TCR CDR3. Each CDR3 protein is one row after TCRdb ran MiXCR on the multiplex PCR reads. In the table there are fewer than 700,000 distinct CDR3 sequences, about a sixth of which are singletons. The source material was blood. These receptors originate from a woman in her twenties or thirties with Graves' hyperthyroidism.

This clonotype was observed a few times. The V gene is TRBV20-1, the J gene TRBJ1-5; D ambiguous. The CDR3 sequence is 12 residues long. Germline CDR1 is DFQATT and CDR2 is SNEGSKA (reference sequence). The V gene lost 3 bases and the J gene lost 9 bases, with 12 bases spanning the gap. CDR3 loop: CSASAPGAPQHF. CDR3 nucleotides: TGCAGTGCTAGTGCCCCTGGCGCGCCCCAGCATTTT.

This clonotype was observed at least ten times. The chain has TRBV27 and TRBJ2-5; either TRBD1 or TRBD2 may supply D (5 bases each). The CDR3 has 13 amino acids. Germline-derived CDR1 and CDR2 are MNHEY and SMNVEV (reference sequence). The V end was cut by 2 bases, the J end by 4 bases, with 8 bases between. CDR3 DNA sequence: TGTGCCAGCAGTTTACTGGGGACAGAGACCCAGTACTTC. It translates to CASSLLGTETQYF.

This clonotype came up a few times. V is TRBV20-1 and J is TRBJ1-3; D not resolved. V was pared by 5 bases and J by 0 bases, with 11 bases between. This CDR3 is 14 amino acids long. Germline V lookup: CDR1 DFQATT, CDR2 SNEGSKA (reference sequence). CDR3 nucleotides: TGCAGTGCTGGCGACGCTAGCTCTGGAAACACCATATATTTT. This encodes CSAGDASSGNTIYF.

CDR3 loop: CASSQTGTGSPLHF. The DNA of the CDR3 is TGTGCCAGCAGCCAAACTGGGACAGGATCACCCCTCCACTTT. The gene calls are TRBV14 and TRBJ1-6; 8 bases agree with TRBD1. This CDR3 comprises 14 residues. Germline V lookup: CDR1 SGHDN, CDR2 FVKESK. The V and J ends lost 2 bases and 10 bases, in that order; junction bases with no gene match: 4.

This clonotype appeared a few times. This sequence joins TRBV20-1 and TRBJ1-5; TRBD1 is a possible D gene (5 bases). Germline V gene data show CDR1 as DFQATT and CDR2 as SNEGSKA (reference sequence). V shed 7 bases and J shed 6 bases, with 16 bases lying between them. This CDR3 region has 13 residues. DNA of the CDR3: TGCAGTGGGATTCTGGGGGTCGGTCAGCCCCAGCATTTT. It encodes CSGILGVGQPQHF.

The chain carries TRBV30 and TRBJ1-5; D is unresolved. Trimming left V 1 base short and J 7 bases short, with 14 bases between. Germline V gene lookup returns CDR1 GTSNPN and CDR2 SVGIG (reference sequence). This CDR3 comprises 14 residues. CDR3 loop: CAWSGVQTGQPQHF. CDR3 DNA sequence: TGTGCCTGGAGTGGAGTTCAGACTGGCCAGCCCCAGCATTTT.

This clonotype was seen only a few times. The gene calls are TRBV24-1 and TRBJ2-3, with 10 nucleotides matching TRBD2. The CDR3 has 13 amino acids. V lost 11 bases to trimming and J lost 3 bases; unmatched junction nucleotides: 4. Germline V gene data show CDR1 as KGHDR and CDR2 as SFDVKD. CDR3 nucleotide sequence: TGTGCCATCCCTAGCGGGAGAACAGATACGCAGTATTTT. Residues: CAIPSGRTDTQYF.

Ten or more counts support this clonotype. The gene calls are TRBV6-1 and TRBJ2-1, with 7 bases fitting TRBD2. Unmatched junction bases numbered 9, after V lost 2 bases and J lost 2 bases. Germline V gene data show CDR1 as MNHNS and CDR2 as SASEGT. The CDR3 loop spans 17 amino acids. CDR3 DNA: TGTGCCAGCAGTGAAATGTGGGGGGGAGGCACCTACAATGAGCAGTTCTTC. Amino acids: CASSEMWGGGTYNEQFF.

This clonotype came up many times. The chain joins TRBV12-3 or TRBV12-4 to TRBJ1-5; D is unclear. The CDR3 runs 14 residues. V shed 4 bases and J shed 7 bases, with 14 bases lying between them. CDR3 amino acids: CASSSRGTYQPQHF. The DNA of the CDR3 is TGTGCCAGCAGTTCCCGGGGTACTTACCAGCCCCAGCATTTT.

Ten or more counts support this clonotype. The J gene is TRBJ2-7, the V gene TRBV6-2 or TRBV6-3; weak D call: TRBD2 (6 bases). V was cut by 1 base and J by 4 bases, with 14 bases left in between. Per the germline V gene, CDR1 is MNHEY and CDR2 is SVGEGT. The CDR3 is 15 amino acids. The CDR3 reads CASSYLTGELYEQYF. The CDR3 DNA sequence: TGTGCCAGCAGTTACTTAACGGGAGAGCTTTACGAGCAGTACTTC.

This clonotype appeared many times. The chain couples TRBV2 to TRBJ2-5, with D perhaps TRBD2 (6 bases). The CDR3 runs 13 residues. Germline V gene data show CDR1 as SNHLY and CDR2 as FYNNEI. The germline V and J ends were trimmed by 8 bases and 5 bases, with 15 bases remaining between them. CDR3 bases: TGTGCCAGCGGGACTTCCCTAGGGGAGACCCAGTACTTC. This encodes CASGTSLGETQYF.

This clonotype was seen repeatedly, ten times or more. The chain carries TRBV20-1 and TRBJ2-3; 9 nucleotides agree with TRBD2. The length of the CDR3 is 15 residues. Losses at the gene ends were 0 bases for V and 5 bases for J; bases not matched to a gene: 6. Germline V gives CDR1 DFQATT, CDR2 SNEGSKA (reference sequence). The CDR3 bases are TGCAGTGCTAGAGATGGGGCGGGAGGGGAAGATACGCAGTATTTT. Translated: CSARDGAGGEDTQYF.

This clonotype showed up just a few times. The chain couples TRBV14 to TRBJ1-1; no clear D. Germline V gives CDR1 SGHDN, CDR2 FVKESK. Trimming stripped 4 bases from V and 5 bases from J, with 11 bases between. The CDR3 covers 13 residues. The CDR3 bases are TGTGCCAGCAGCCTCCTGGGGTGGACTGAAGCTTTCTTT. Protein product: CASSLLGWTEAFF.

This clonotype came up many times. This chain connects TRBV28 to TRBJ2-7; tentative D call: TRBD1 (5 bases). This CDR3 contains 14 residues. CDR1 and CDR2 from the germline V gene are MDHEN and SYDVKM. The V gene lost 7 bases and the J gene lost 0 bases, with 13 bases spanning the gap. The CDR3 region has the DNA TGTGCCAGCACACCTTGGGGCCCCTCCTACGAGCAGTACTTC. Its translation is CASTPWGPSYEQYF.

This clonotype was recorded a few times. The J gene is TRBJ1-2, the V gene TRBV7-3; 11 bases fit TRBD1. The J segment lost 4 bases and the V segment lost 3 bases, leaving 4 bases of the junction unmatched. Germline V lookup: CDR1 SGHTA, CDR2 FQGTGA. The CDR3 consists of 15 residues. The CDR3 spells CASSLGTGGVYGYTF. CDR3 DNA: TGTGCCAGCAGCTTGGGGACAGGGGGTGTCTATGGCTACACCTTC. Full variable domain (rest looked up from reference TRBV7-3 and TRBJ1-2): GAGVSQTPSNKVTEKGKYVELRCDPISGHTALYWYRQSLGQGPEFLIYFQGTGAADDSGLPNDRFFAVRPEGSVSTLKIQRTERGDSAVYLCASSLGTGGVYGYTFGSGTRLTVV.

This clonotype has a count of ten or more. V gene TRBV5-6 combines with J gene TRBJ2-5; 11 bases are a match to TRBD2. Germline V gene sequence: CDR1 SGHDT, CDR2 YYEEEE. The CDR3 is 16 residues long. Losses at the gene ends were 4 bases for V and 3 bases for J; bases not matched to a gene: 8. The CDR3 DNA follows: TGTGCCAGCAGCCTCTCGCCGGGACTAGCGGAAGAGACCCAGTACTTC. Residues: CASSLSPGLAEETQYF. Variable domain in full (rest from reference TRBV5-6 and TRBJ2-5): DAGVTQSPTHLIKTRGQQVTLRCSPKSGHDTVSWYQQALGQGPQFIFQYYEEEERQRGNFPDRFSGHQFPNYSSELNVNALLLGDSALYLCASSLSPGLAEETQYFGPGTRLLVL.

The CDR3: CASSQDRSQHF. In nucleotides, the CDR3 is TGTGCCAGCAGTCAGGACAGGTCACAGCATTTT. The chain links TRBV6-1 to TRBJ1-5, with TRBD1 matching 7 bases. The junction had 5 bases not matched to a gene; V was cut back by 5 bases and J by 13 bases. The CDR3 loop spans 11 amino acids. Germline V gives CDR1 MNHNS, CDR2 SASEGT.